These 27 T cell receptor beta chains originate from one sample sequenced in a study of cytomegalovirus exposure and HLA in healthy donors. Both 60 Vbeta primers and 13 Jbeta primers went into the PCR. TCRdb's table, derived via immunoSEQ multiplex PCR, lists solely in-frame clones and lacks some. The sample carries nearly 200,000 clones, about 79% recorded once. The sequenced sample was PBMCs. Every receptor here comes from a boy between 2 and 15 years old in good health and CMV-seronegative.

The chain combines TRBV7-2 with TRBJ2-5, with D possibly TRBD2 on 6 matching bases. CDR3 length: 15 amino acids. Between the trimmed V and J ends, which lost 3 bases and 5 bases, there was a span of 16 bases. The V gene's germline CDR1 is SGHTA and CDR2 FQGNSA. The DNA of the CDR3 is TGTGCCAGCAGCTTTCCAGAGCGGGCGGGGGAGACCCAGTACTTC. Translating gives CASSFPERAGETQYF.

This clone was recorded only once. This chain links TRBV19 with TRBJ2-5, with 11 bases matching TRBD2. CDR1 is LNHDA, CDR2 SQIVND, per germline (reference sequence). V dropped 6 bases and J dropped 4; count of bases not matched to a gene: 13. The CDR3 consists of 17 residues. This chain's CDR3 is CASSRGASGGNRETQYF. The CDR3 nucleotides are TGTGCCAGTAGCCGTGGGGCTAGCGGGGGGAACCGAGAGACCCAGTACTTC.

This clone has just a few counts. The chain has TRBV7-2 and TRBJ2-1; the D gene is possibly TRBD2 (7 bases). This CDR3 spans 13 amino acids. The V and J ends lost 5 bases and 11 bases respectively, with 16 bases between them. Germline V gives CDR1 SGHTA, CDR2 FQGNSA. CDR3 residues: CASSPQRGAKQFF. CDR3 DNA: TGTGCCAGCAGCCCCCAACGGGGGGCGAAGCAGTTCTTC.

CDR3 protein: CASSVGAGTEAFF. The CDR3 DNA is TGTGCCAGCAGCGTAGGGGCAGGCACTGAAGCTTTCTTT. V is TRBV9 and J is TRBJ1-1; the D is unclear. Germline V lookup: CDR1 SGDLS, CDR2 YYNGEE. The CDR3 has 13 residues. With 0 bases removed from V and 4 bases from J, the gap between germline ends came to 7 bases.

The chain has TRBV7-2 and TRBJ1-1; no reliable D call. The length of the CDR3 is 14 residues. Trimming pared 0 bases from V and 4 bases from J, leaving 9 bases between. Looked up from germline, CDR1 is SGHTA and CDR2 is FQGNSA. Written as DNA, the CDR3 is TGTGCCAGCAGCTTAGCTTCCAAATCCACTGAAGCTTTCTTT. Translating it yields CASSLASKSTEAFF.

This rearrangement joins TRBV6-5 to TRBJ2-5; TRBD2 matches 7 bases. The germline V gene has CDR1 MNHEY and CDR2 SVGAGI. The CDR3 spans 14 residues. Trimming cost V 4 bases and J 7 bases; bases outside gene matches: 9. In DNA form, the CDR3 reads TGTGCCAGCAGTTTGAGGACGGGGAGGGGGACCCAGTACTTC. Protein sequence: CASSLRTGRGTQYF.

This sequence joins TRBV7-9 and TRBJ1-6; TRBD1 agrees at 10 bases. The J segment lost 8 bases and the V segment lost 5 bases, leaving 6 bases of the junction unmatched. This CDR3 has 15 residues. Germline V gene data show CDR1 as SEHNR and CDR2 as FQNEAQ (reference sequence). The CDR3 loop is CASSPGQGLDSPLHF. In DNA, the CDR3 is TGTGCCAGCAGCCCGGGACAGGGGTTGGATTCACCCCTCCACTTT.

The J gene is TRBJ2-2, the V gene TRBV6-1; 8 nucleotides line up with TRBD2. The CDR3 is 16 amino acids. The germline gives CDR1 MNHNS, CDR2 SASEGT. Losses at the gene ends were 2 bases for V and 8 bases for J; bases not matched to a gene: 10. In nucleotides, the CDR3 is TGTGCCAGCAGTGAAAGGGGCGGGGGGCCAAGAGGGGAGCTGTTTTTT. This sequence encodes CASSERGGGPRGELFF.

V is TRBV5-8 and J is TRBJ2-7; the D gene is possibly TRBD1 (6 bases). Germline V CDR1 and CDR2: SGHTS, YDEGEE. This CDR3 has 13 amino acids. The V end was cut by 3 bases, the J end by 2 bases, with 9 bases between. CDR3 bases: TGTGCCAGCAGCTCGGGACACCCCTACGAGCAGTACTTC. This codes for CASSSGHPYEQYF.

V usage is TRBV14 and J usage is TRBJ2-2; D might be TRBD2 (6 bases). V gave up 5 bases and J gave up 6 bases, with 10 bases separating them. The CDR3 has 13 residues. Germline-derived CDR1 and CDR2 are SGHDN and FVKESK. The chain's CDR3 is CASSGPGAGELFF. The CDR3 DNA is TGTGCCAGCAGCGGCCCGGGGGCCGGGGAGCTGTTTTTT.

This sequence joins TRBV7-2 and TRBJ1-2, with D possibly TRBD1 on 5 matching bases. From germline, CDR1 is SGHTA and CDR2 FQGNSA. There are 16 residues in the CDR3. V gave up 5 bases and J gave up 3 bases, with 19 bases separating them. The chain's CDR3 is CASSQEVGEGYYGYTF. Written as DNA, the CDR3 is TGTGCCAGCAGCCAAGAGGTAGGGGAGGGATACTATGGCTACACCTTC.

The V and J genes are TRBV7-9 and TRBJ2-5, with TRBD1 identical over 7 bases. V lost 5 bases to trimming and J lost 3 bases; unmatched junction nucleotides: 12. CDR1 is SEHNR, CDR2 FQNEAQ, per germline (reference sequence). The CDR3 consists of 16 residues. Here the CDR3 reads CASSPPPLTGKETQYF. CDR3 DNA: TGTGCCAGCAGCCCCCCTCCGTTGACAGGGAAAGAGACCCAGTACTTC.

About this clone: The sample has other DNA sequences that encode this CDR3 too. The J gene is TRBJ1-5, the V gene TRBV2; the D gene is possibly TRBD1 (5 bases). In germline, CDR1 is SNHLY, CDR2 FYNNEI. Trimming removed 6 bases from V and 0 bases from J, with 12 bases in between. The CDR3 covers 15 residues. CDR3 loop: CASSVWGDSNQPQHF. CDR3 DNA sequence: TGTGCCAGCAGCGTGTGGGGGGATAGCAATCAGCCCCAGCATTTT.

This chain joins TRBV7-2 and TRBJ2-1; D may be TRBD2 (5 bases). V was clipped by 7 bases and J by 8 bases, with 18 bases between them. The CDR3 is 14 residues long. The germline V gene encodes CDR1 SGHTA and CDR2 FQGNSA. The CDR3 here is CASTLGGSWDEQFF. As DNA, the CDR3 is TGTGCCAGCACCCTGGGCGGGTCTTGGGATGAGCAGTTCTTC.

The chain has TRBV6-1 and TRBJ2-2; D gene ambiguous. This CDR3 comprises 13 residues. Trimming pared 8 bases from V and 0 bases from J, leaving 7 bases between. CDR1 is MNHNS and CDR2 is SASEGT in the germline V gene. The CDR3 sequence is CASGGPNTGELFF. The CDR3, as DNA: TGTGCCAGCGGCGGCCCGAACACCGGGGAGCTGTTTTTT.

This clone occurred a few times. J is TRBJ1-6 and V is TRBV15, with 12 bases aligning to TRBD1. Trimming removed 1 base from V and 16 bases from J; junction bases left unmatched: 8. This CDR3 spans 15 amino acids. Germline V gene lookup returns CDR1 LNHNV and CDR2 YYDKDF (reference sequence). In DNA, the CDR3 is TGTGCCACCAGCAGAGCGGGACAGGGGGCTGGTATACTCCACTTT. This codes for CATSRAGQGAGILHF.

CDR3 nucleotides: TGTGCCAGCAGCTTATCGGGTTTACGGAGTGAAAAACTGTTTTTT. This translates into CASSLSGLRSEKLFF. This chain links TRBV7-2 with TRBJ1-4; no firm D call. The germline V and J ends were trimmed by 2 bases and 7 bases, with 14 bases remaining between them. This CDR3 has 15 residues. Germline CDR1 and CDR2: SGHTA and FQGNSA.

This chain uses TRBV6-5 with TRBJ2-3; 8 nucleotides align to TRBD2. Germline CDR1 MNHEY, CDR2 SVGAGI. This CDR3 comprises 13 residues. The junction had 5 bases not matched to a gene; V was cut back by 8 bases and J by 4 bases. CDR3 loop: CASWRGASDTQYF. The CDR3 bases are TGTGCCAGCTGGCGGGGGGCCTCAGATACGCAGTATTTT.

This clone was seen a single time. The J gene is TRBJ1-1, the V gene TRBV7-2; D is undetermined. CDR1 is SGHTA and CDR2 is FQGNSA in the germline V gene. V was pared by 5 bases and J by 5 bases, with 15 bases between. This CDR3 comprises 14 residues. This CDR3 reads CASSPGVIGTEAFF. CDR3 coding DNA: TGTGCCAGCAGCCCCGGGGTTATTGGTACTGAAGCTTTCTTT.

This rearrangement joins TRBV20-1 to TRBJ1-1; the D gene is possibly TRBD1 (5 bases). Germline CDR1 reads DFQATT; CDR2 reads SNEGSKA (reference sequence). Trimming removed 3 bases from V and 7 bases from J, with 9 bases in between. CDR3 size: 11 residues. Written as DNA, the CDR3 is TGCAGTGCTAGGAAACAGGATGAAGCTTTCTTT. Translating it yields CSARKQDEAFF.

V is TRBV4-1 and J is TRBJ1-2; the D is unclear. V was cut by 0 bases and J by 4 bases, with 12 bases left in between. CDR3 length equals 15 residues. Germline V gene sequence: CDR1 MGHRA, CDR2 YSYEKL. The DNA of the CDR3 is TGCGCCAGCAGCCAAGAAGGCACCGAGGGCTATGGCTACACCTTC. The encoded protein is CASSQEGTEGYGYTF.

DNA for the CDR3: TGTGCCTGGGGACAGGGGAACACTGAAGCTTTCTTT. Protein sequence: CAWGQGNTEAFF. The V call is TRBV30, the J call TRBJ1-1, with TRBD1 identical over 8 bases. J gave up 1 base and V 5 bases, and 0 bases lay outside the gene matches. Germline V CDR1 and CDR2: GTSNPN, SVGIG (reference sequence). The CDR3 spans 12 residues.

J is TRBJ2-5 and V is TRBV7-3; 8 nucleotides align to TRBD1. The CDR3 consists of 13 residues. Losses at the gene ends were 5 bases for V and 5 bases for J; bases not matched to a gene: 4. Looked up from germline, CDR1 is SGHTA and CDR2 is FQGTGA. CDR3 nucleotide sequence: TGTGCCAGCAGCCAGGGGGCGGGGGAGACCCAGTACTTC. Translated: CASSQGAGETQYF.

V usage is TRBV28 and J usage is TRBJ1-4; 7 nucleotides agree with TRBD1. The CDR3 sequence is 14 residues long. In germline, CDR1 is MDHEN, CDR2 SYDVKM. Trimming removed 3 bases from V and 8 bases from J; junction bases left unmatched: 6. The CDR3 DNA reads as TGTGCCAGCAGTTTGGGGGGACAGCGGGAAAAACTGTTTTTT. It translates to CASSLGGQREKLFF.

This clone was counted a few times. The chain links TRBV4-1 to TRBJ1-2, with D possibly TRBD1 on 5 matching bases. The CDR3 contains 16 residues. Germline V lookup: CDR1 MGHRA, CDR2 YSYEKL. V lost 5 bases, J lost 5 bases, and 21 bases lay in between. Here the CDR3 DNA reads TGCGCCAGCAGCTCCTCCCTGAATGGACACTATTATGGCTACACCTTC. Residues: CASSSSLNGHYYGYTF.

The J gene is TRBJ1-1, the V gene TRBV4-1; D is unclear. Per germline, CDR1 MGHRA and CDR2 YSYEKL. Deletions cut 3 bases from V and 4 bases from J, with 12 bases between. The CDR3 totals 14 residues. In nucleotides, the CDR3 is TGCGCCAGCAGCCATCCGAGGTCCAGCACTGAAGCTTTCTTT. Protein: CASSHPRSSTEAFF.

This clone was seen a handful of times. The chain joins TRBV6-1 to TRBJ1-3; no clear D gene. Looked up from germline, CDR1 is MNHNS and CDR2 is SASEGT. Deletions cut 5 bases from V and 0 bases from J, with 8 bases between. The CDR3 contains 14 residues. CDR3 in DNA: TGTGCCAGCAGTATTCGTCTCTCTGGAAACACCATATATTTT. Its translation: CASSIRLSGNTIYF.